The entry below describes one T cell receptor beta chain. These data are taken from a study of blood T cell repertoires in COVID-19. Only in-frame clones appear in the TCRdb table, and some are missing; sequencing was by immunoSEQ multiplex PCR. The sample comprises roughly 700,000 clones, about 87% of which are singletons, and roughly 0.25% rests with the top ten. Trimming took off 0 bases at V and 2 bases at J, with 11 bases between the two ends. Germline V gene sequence: CDR1 LGHDT, CDR2 YNNKEL (reference sequence). The CDR3 totals 16 residues. The receptor was derived from a woman in her late teens or twenties with acute or convalescent COVID-19. Sequenced input: peripheral blood. The J gene is TRBJ2-1, the V gene TRBV3-1 (or the pseudogene TRBV3-2), with D tentatively TRBD2 (6 bases). The CDR3 DNA follows: TGTGCCAGCAGCCAAGATTCGGGAGTTGCCTACAATGAGCAGTTCTTC. This encodes CASSQDSGVAYNEQFF.